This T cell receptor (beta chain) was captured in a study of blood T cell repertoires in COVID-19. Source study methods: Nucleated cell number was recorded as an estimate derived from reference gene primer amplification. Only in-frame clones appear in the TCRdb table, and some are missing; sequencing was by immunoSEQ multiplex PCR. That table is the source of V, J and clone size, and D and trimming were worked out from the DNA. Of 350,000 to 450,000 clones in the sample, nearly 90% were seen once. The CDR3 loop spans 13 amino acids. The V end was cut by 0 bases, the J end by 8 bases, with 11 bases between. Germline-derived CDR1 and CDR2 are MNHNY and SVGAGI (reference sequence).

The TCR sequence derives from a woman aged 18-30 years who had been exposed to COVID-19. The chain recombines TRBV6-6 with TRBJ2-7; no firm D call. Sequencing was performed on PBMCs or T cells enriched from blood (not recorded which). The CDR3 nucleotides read TGTGCCAGCAGTTACTCGGTGAGCTCTCAGCAGTACTTC. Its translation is CASSYSVSSQQYF.